Following are 24 T cell receptor beta chains from one sample sequenced in a study of blood T cells in healthy people across ages. A J-beta primer mix and a sample-barcoded 5' primer were used in a second PCR of about 7 to 12 cycles. TCRdb fed the 5' RACE reads into MiXCR, producing one record per CDR3 protein. Of roughly 1.6 million distinct CDR3 sequences in the sample, about 31% were seen once. The sequenced material came from blood. Receptor source: a woman aged 25-40 years in good health.

As regards this clonotype: An end of the junction differs from the germline gene, which may be a read error. The genes are TRBV27 and TRBJ1-5; 7 positions match TRBD1. The CDR3 contains 12 residues. Germline loops: CDR1 MNHEY, CDR2 SMNVEV (reference sequence). The CDR3 DNA reads as TGTGTCAGCACCAGACAGGGCCAGCCCCAGCATTTT. This encodes CVSTRQGQPQHF.

V is TRBV15 and J is TRBJ2-3, with D tentatively TRBD2 (5 bases). The CDR3 sequence is 16 residues long. V was cut by 1 base and J by 0 bases, with 11 bases left in between. Germline values: CDR1 LNHNV, CDR2 YYDKDF (reference sequence). The CDR3 DNA reads as TGTGCCACCAGCAGAGGGAGGATAGGTAGCACAGATACGCAGTATTTT. It codes for CATSRGRIGSTDTQYF. Variable domain in full (rest from reference TRBV15 and TRBJ2-3): DAMVIQNPRYQVTQFGKPVTLSCSQTLNHNVMYWYQQKSSQAPKLLFHYYDKDFNNEADTPDNFQSRRPNTSFCFLDIRSPGLGDTAMYLCATSRGRIGSTDTQYFGPGTRLTVL.

On this clonotype itself: A much more abundant neighbour one base away suggests this may be a read error. The chain carries TRBV7-3 and TRBJ2-1; TRBD2 agrees at 14 bases. Germline loops: CDR1 SGHTA, CDR2 FQGTGA. CDR3 size: 16 residues. J gave up 9 bases and V 7 bases, and 11 bases lay outside the gene matches. Written as DNA, the CDR3 is TGTGCCAGCACCCAAGGGACTAGCGGGAGTGGGAGTGAGCAGTTCTTC. Amino acids: CASTQGTSGSGSEQFF. The variable domain in full, with the rest retrieved from reference TRBV7-3 and TRBJ2-1, is GAGVSQTPSNKVTEKGKYVELRCDPISGHTALYWYRQSLGQGPEFLIYFQGTGAADDSGLPNDRFFAVRPEGSVSTLKIQRTERGDSAVYLCASTQGTSGSGSEQFFGPGTRLTVL.

The rearrangement uses TRBV9 and TRBJ2-3, with D possibly TRBD1 on 6 matching bases. Trimming left V 0 bases short and J 2 bases short, with 10 bases between. The germline V gene has CDR1 SGDLS and CDR2 YYNGEE. This CDR3 has 15 residues. The CDR3 region has the DNA TGTGCCAGCAGCGTAGCTCCAGGGGTCACAGATACGCAGTATTTT. It translates to CASSVAPGVTDTQYF.

This clonotype was counted between two and nine times. V usage is TRBV2 and J usage is TRBJ1-2, with a weak D call TRBD1 (5 bases). V gave up 6 bases and J gave up 6 bases, with 14 bases separating them. The CDR3 is made up of 13 amino acids. CDR1 is SNHLY, CDR2 FYNNEI, per germline. The CDR3 here is CASRVQGSDGYTF. The CDR3 region has the DNA TGTGCCAGCAGGGTCCAGGGATCGGATGGCTACACCTTC.

On this clonotype: A much larger clonotype is one base distant, so this may be a read error. The chain couples TRBV29-1 to TRBJ2-7; D is ambiguous. The CDR3 is 12 amino acids. Germline CDR1 reads SQVTM; CDR2 reads ANQGSEA. V lost 2 bases and J lost 5, with 10 bases in between. In nucleotides, the CDR3 is TGCAGCGTTGAAACGAACAGCCACGAGCAGTACTTC. It specifies CSVETNSHEQYF.

This clonotype was counted ten times or more. The V and J genes are TRBV5-5 and TRBJ2-3; D not resolved. Germline V gene sequence: CDR1 SGHKS, CDR2 YYEKEE (reference sequence). Trimming shortened V by 4 bases and J by 2 bases, and 11 bases separated the two germline ends. The CDR3 loop spans 14 amino acids. Here the CDR3 reads CASSQSLFTDTQYF. DNA for the CDR3: TGTGCCAGCAGCCAGAGTCTCTTCACAGATACGCAGTATTTT.

The sample holds a few counts of this clonotype. The V gene is TRBV29-1, the J gene TRBJ1-1, with D unresolved. V gave up 6 bases and J gave up 0 bases, with 11 bases separating them. Germline CDR1 SQVTM, CDR2 ANQGSEA. The CDR3 sequence is 13 residues long. CDR3 bases: TGCAGCGTCATGAGTGAAGTGAACACTGAAGCTTTCTTT. Translated: CSVMSEVNTEAFF.

The CDR3 region is CASSLRTPGGELFF. The DNA for the CDR3 is TGCGCCAGCAGCCTCCGGACCCCAGGAGGGGAGCTGTTTTTT. The chain combines TRBV5-1 with TRBJ2-2; D remains ambiguous. Trimming shortened V by 4 bases and J by 8 bases, and 15 bases separated the two germline ends. The CDR3 covers 14 residues. Germline V gives CDR1 SGHRS, CDR2 YFSETQ.

This clonotype was observed a few times. This chain joins TRBV10-1 and TRBJ2-5; 11 bases are shared with TRBD1. Germline V CDR1 and CDR2: WNHNN, SYGVQD (reference sequence). Trimming took 3 bases from V and 5 from J; bases not matched to a gene: 5. The CDR3 consists of 15 residues. The CDR3, as DNA: TGCGCCAGCAGTGACCCGGGACAGGGGGACGAGACCCAGTACTTC. Translating it yields CASSDPGQGDETQYF.

This clonotype has more than one count but fewer than ten. The V call is TRBV20-1, the J call TRBJ2-1; 12 bases map to TRBD2. Germline lookup yields CDR1 DFQATT and CDR2 SNEGSKA (reference sequence). V shed 6 bases and J 8 bases; nucleotides not matched to a gene: 11. This CDR3 contains 15 residues. CDR3 DNA: TGCAGTGCCCCGGCTAGCGGGAGGGCCGGGGATGAGCAGTTCTTC. Translated: CSAPASGRAGDEQFF.

This clonotype has a count of ten or more. The rearrangement links TRBV2 to TRBJ2-5; either TRBD1 or TRBD2 may fit D (6 bases each). Trimming removed 6 bases from V and 1 base from J, with 12 bases in between. The CDR3 contains 14 residues. Per the germline V gene, CDR1 is SNHLY and CDR2 is FYNNEI. This CDR3 is CASSGGLFQETQYF. The CDR3 bases are TGTGCCAGCAGCGGGGGCCTGTTCCAAGAGACCCAGTACTTC. Supplemented by reference TRBV2 and TRBJ2-5, the full variable domain reads EPEVTQTPSHQVTQMGQEVILRCVPISNHLYFYWYRQILGQKVEFLVSFYNNEISEKSEIFDDQFSVERPDGSNFTLKIRSTKLEDSAMYFCASSGGLFQETQYFGPGTRLLVL.

This clonotype was seen more than once but under ten times. V gene TRBV20-1 combines with J gene TRBJ2-7; D is possibly TRBD2 (6 bases). This CDR3 has 15 amino acids. Between the trimmed V and J ends, which lost 3 bases and 3 bases, there was a span of 18 bases. Looked up from germline, CDR1 is DFQATT and CDR2 is SNEGSKA (reference sequence). The DNA for the CDR3 is TGCAGTGCTAGTTCGGGGCCCACGGGGGTCTACGAGCAGTACTTC. Residues: CSASSGPTGVYEQYF.

On this clonotype: Just one base apart from a much larger clone, this may be a read error. The chain links TRBV7-3 to TRBJ2-1, with 8 bases matching TRBD2. The CDR3 contains 13 residues. Germline CDR1 is SGHTA and CDR2 is FQGTGA. The DNA of the CDR3 is TGTGCCTGCAGCTTAGGGACTAGCAATGAGCAGTTCTTC. Its protein product is CACSLGTSNEQFF.

The chain carries TRBV6-4 and TRBJ2-1; 9 bases fit TRBD1. The ends lost 5 bases at V and 7 bases at J; junction bases unmatched: 12. The CDR3 extends over 16 amino acids. Germline values: CDR1 MRHNA, CDR2 SNTAGT. The CDR3 reads CASSLLQGAPGNEQFF. The CDR3 DNA reads TGTGCCAGCAGTCTTCTACAGGGGGCGCCGGGGAATGAGCAGTTCTTC.

This clonotype was seen repeatedly, ten times or more. The chain uses TRBV7-9 and TRBJ2-7; weak D call: TRBD1 (7 bases). CDR1 is SEHNR, CDR2 FQNEAQ, per germline (reference sequence). Deletions cut 4 bases from V and 7 bases from J, with 17 bases between. The CDR3 runs to 14 residues. In nucleotides, the CDR3 is TGTGCCAGCAGCTCCCGGACAGGAGGAGGGGAGCAGTACTTC. Translating it yields CASSSRTGGGEQYF. Full variable domain (outside the CDR3, taken from reference TRBV7-9 and TRBJ2-7): DTGVSQNPRHKITKRGQNVTFRCDPISEHNRLYWYRQTLGQGPEFLTYFQNEAQLEKSRLLSDRFSAERPKGSFSTLEIQRTEQGDSAMYLCASSSRTGGGEQYFGPGTRLTVT.

The chain links TRBV12-3 or TRBV12-4 to TRBJ2-5; possible D gene TRBD2, 5 bases. The CDR3 has 14 residues. V dropped 1 base and J dropped 5 bases, with 11 bases sitting between them. CDR3 amino acids: CASSLGGLTETQYF. In nucleotides, the CDR3 is TGTGCCAGCAGTTTAGGAGGGTTGACGGAGACCCAGTACTTC.

The chain employs TRBV9 and TRBJ2-3; 9 bases map to TRBD2. V gave up 3 bases and J gave up 4 bases; unmatched junction bases: 3. The CDR3 covers 14 residues. The germline gives CDR1 SGDLS, CDR2 YYNGEE. DNA for the CDR3: TGTGCCAGCAGCGCAGGGACTAGCCCAGATACGCAGTATTTT. It codes for CASSAGTSPDTQYF.

The V call is TRBV12-3 or TRBV12-4, the J call TRBJ1-4; D not resolved. V dropped 7 bases and J dropped 7 bases, with 19 bases sitting between them. The CDR3 is 15 amino acids. The CDR3 is CASTGPEVGSEKLFF. For the CDR3, the DNA is TGTGCCAGCACCGGGCCAGAGGTTGGTAGTGAAAAACTGTTTTTT.

The chain combines TRBV20-1 with TRBJ2-5, with D uncertain. V shed 1 base and J shed 1 base, with 13 bases lying between them. This CDR3 region has 15 residues. In germline, CDR1 is DFQATT, CDR2 SNEGSKA (reference sequence). The CDR3 is CSARVLLAAQETQYF. CDR3 nucleotide sequence: TGCAGTGCTAGAGTGTTGTTGGCGGCCCAAGAGACCCAGTACTTC.

This chain links TRBV7-9 with TRBJ2-5, with no clear D. Germline CDR1 reads SEHNR; CDR2 reads FQNEAQ (reference sequence). V was clipped by 5 bases and J by 5 bases, with 18 bases between them. The CDR3 contains 15 residues. Written as DNA, the CDR3 is TGTGCCAGCAGCCCCGAAGCGCCCCGCTGGGAGACCCAGTACTTC. Its translation is CASSPEAPRWETQYF.

This clonotype was seen more than once but under ten times. The chain combines TRBV9 with TRBJ2-1; possibly TRBD2 for D (5 bases). This CDR3 has 16 amino acids. Trimming removed 0 bases at V and 7 bases at J, with 17 bases between. Germline V CDR1 and CDR2: SGDLS, YYNGEE. DNA of the CDR3: TGTGCCAGCAGCGTAGTAGGTCGAGGAGGCTTTAATGAGCAGTTCTTC. Encoded protein: CASSVVGRGGFNEQFF. Supplemented by reference TRBV9 and TRBJ2-1, the full variable domain reads DSGVTQTPKHLITATGQRVTLRCSPRSGDLSVYWYQQSLDQGLQFLIQYYNGEERAKGNILERFSAQQFPDLHSELNLSSLELGDSALYFCASSVVGRGGFNEQFFGPGTRLTVL.

This clonotype has just a few counts. The genes are TRBV19 and TRBJ2-4; possible D gene TRBD2, 6 bases. The tail of the sequence fits TRBJ2-7 better, so the J call may be wrong. CDR1 is LNHDA, CDR2 SQIVND, per germline (reference sequence). The CDR3 consists of 14 residues. The CDR3 is CASSIAWRGGEQYF. The CDR3 coding sequence is TGTGCCAGTAGTATTGCGTGGAGGGGAGGCGAGCAGTACTTC.

As regards this clonotype: Lacking the conserved final phenylalanine or tryptophan, this CDR3 likely reflects a read error. The chain uses TRBV7-7 and TRBJ2-7; 14 bases agree with TRBD2. The CDR3 is made up of 14 amino acids. J lost 5 bases, V lost 7 bases, and 4 bases had no gene match. The V gene's germline CDR1 is SSHAT and CDR2 FNYEAQ (reference sequence). Written as DNA, the CDR3 is TGTGCCAGCATTGGGACTAGCGGGAGTAACGAGCAGTACCTC. Amino acids: CASIGTSGSNEQYL.